A selection of T cell receptor beta chains follows, all from one sample in a study of blood T cell repertoires in COVID-19. Using immunoSEQ multiplex PCR, the repertoire was profiled, and TCRdb retains in-frame clones only, with some absent. The table lists about 120,000 clones, 82% of them singletons. Sequencing used peripheral blood. All receptors come from a man in his 70s with active or convalescent COVID-19. Both conserved end residues are part of each CDR3. D genes are given only for firm matches. Clone size is shown for a subset of rows, as once, few, many or a class of expanded clone.

15	TRBV20-1	TRBJ2-5	-	TRBD2	TGCAGTGCTAGTTTGGCTAGCGGGAGGAGGGAGACCCAGTACTTC	CSASLASGRRETQYF
15	TRBV7-6	TRBJ2-2	few	-	TGTGCCAGCAGCATGACACCTTCGAACACCGGGGAGCTGTTTTTT	CASSMTPSNTGELFF
16	TRBV28	TRBJ2-3	-	TRBD2	TGTGCCAGCAGTTTAACGGGACTAGCGGAAACAGATACGCAGTATTTT	CASSLTGLAETDTQYF
18	TRBV20-1	TRBJ1-2	few	-	TGCAGTGCTAGTGTAGGACCGTCAACAGGGCAGTCACGGGAAGGCTACACCTTC	CSASVGPSTGQSREGYTF
13	TRBV11-3	TRBJ1-2	-	TRBD1	TGTGCCAGCAGCTTGGACAGGGGGTATGGCTACACCTTC	CASSLDRGYGYTF
13	TRBV1	TRBJ1-2	-	-	TGCACCAGCAGCCCTAAACAGGGCTATGGCTACACCTTC	CTSSPKQGYGYTF
15	TRBV2	TRBJ1-1	few	TRBD1	TGTGCCAGCAGTGAAGGTGGGACAGCGAACACTGAAGCTTTCTTT	CASSEGGTANTEAFF
15	TRBV3-1/TRBV3-2	TRBJ1-1	-	TRBD1	TGTGCCAGCAGCCATCGCAGGGACAGGGTTGCTGAAGCTTTCTTT	CASSHRRDRVAEAFF
15	TRBV28	TRBJ1-1	-	-	TGTGCCAGCAGTTTACCCGGGACATTGCGGACTGAAGCTTTCTTT	CASSLPGTLRTEAFF
19	TRBV3-1/TRBV3-2	TRBJ2-5	-	TRBD2	TGTGCCAGCAGCCTGCTCGGGACTAGCGGGGGTCCCGGAAAAGAGACCCAGTACTTC	CASSLLGTSGGPGKETQYF
17	TRBV14	TRBJ2-6	-	-	TGTGCCAGCAGTTTGAGACAGTTAGATTCTGGGGCCAACGTCCTGACTTTC	CASSLRQLDSGANVLTF
15	TRBV4-3	TRBJ2-7	-	-	TGCGCCAGCAGCCAAGAGCGGGGAGCCTCCTACGAGCAGTACTTC	CASSQERGASYEQYF
14	TRBV5-6	TRBJ2-7	-	-	TGTGCCAGCAGCTTGCCTCAGGGTCGGCACGAGCAGTACTTC	CASSLPQGRHEQYF
15	TRBV2	TRBJ1-6	-	TRBD1	TGTGCCAGCAGTGAAGCTACAGGGGTGTTTTCACCCCTCCACTTT	CASSEATGVFSPLHF
13	TRBV4-3	TRBJ2-7	-	TRBD1	TGCGCCAGCAGCCAAGTGCAGGGGGACGAGCAGTACTTC	CASSQVQGDEQYF
11	TRBV18	TRBJ2-7	-	-	TGTGCCAGCTCAAGGGCGGGAGAGCAGTACTTC	CASSRAGEQYF
14	TRBV6-5	TRBJ1-6	once	TRBD1	TGTGCCAGCAGTACGGACAGGGGAAATTCACCCCTCCACTTT	CASSTDRGNSPLHF
15	TRBV7-8	TRBJ2-7	-	-	TGTGCCAGCAGCTTAGCGCAGGGCCCGACCTACGAGCAGTACTTC	CASSLAQGPTYEQYF
14	TRBV2	TRBJ2-2	few	-	TGTGCCAGCAAGGCGGGGCCGAACACCGGGGAGCTGTTTTTT	CASKAGPNTGELFF
13	TRBV15	TRBJ2-7	few	-	TGTGCCACCAGCGGGCAGGGTCAAGGCGAGCAGTACTTC	CATSGQGQGEQYF
15	TRBV9	TRBJ2-5	-	TRBD1	TGTGCCAGCAGCGTTGGACAGGGTAGTCATGAGACCCAGTACTTC	CASSVGQGSHETQYF
14	TRBV11-2	TRBJ2-7	few	-	TGTGCCAGCAGCTTAGTGGCAGGGGCCTACGAGCAGTACTTC	CASSLVAGAYEQYF
17	TRBV28	TRBJ1-1	-	TRBD1	TGTGCCAGCAGTTTCCTCCCAACAGGGGGCTTAAGCACTGAAGCTTTCTTT	CASSFLPTGGLSTEAFF
16	TRBV6-2/TRBV6-3	TRBJ2-3	-	TRBD2	TGTGCCAGCAGTAAGGGACTAGCGGGGGTCACAGATACGCAGTATTTT	CASSKGLAGVTDTQYF
16	TRBV21-1	TRBJ1-3	-	-	TGTGCCAGCAGCAAAGTCTCCTCAGGGTCTGGAAACACCATATATTTT	CASSKVSSGSGNTIYF
16	TRBV28	TRBJ1-6	-	-	TGTGCCAGCAGTTCCAAGGACAGCCATAATAATTCACCCCTCCACTTT	CASSSKDSHNNSPLHF
15	TRBV28	TRBJ1-1	-	-	TGTGCCAGCAGTCCTTCTCTGCCCAAGGGGGCTGAAGCTTTCTTT	CASSPSLPKGAEAFF
15	TRBV12-5	TRBJ2-5	-	TRBD1	TGTGCTAGTGCCTTGGACAGGATGAGAGTCGAGACCCAGTACTTC	CASALDRMRVETQYF
13	TRBV19	TRBJ1-2	-	-	TGTGCCAGTAGAGAACAGGCTAACTATGGCTACACCTTC	CASREQANYGYTF
17	TRBV12-2	TRBJ1-4	-	-	TGTGCAAGTCGTCCAGCAGGGGGCGAAGCAACTAATGAAAAACTGTTTTTT	CASRPAGGEATNEKLFF
16	TRBV4-3	TRBJ1-6	-	TRBD1	TGCGCCAGCAGCCAAGATGTGACAGGGTCCTATTCACCCCTCCACTTT	CASSQDVTGSYSPLHF
13	TRBV4-2	TRBJ1-2	-	-	TGTGCCAGCAGCCAATCCGGTAATCTAGGCTACACCTTC	CASSQSGNLGYTF
17	TRBV9	TRBJ2-1	-	TRBD1	TGTGCCAGCAGCGCCGACAGGGTCTGGGGTCAGGACAATGAGCAGTTCTTC	CASSADRVWGQDNEQFF
15	TRBV6-2/TRBV6-3	TRBJ2-3	-	TRBD1	TGTGCCAGCAGCCAACTGGGACAGGCGGCTGGCACGCAGTATTTT	CASSQLGQAAGTQYF
14	TRBV5-4	TRBJ2-7	once	-	TGTGCCAGCAGCCGCCGGGGGGCGGCCTACGAGCAGTACTTC	CASSRRGAAYEQYF
16	TRBV5-1	TRBJ1-4	few	TRBD1	TGCGCCAGCAGCTTGGGAGCAGGGGGCAGCGCTGAAAAACTGTTTTTT	CASSLGAGGSAEKLFF
13	TRBV4-1	TRBJ1-1	-	-	TGCGCCAGCAGCACCCAGGAGAACACTGAAGCTTTCTTT	CASSTQENTEAFF
13	TRBV30	TRBJ1-4	-	TRBD1	TGTGCCTCCTCCGGGACAGGCTGGGAAAAACTGTTTTTT	CASSGTGWEKLFF
16	TRBV5-1	TRBJ1-2	-	TRBD1	TGCGCCAGCAGCTTGAGAGACAGGGGTGTGATGCGGGGCTACACCTTC	CASSLRDRGVMRGYTF
17	TRBV18	TRBJ2-1	-	TRBD2	TGTGCCAGCTCACCACGGCCTAGCGGGTCCTCCTACAATGAGCAGTTCTTC	CASSPRPSGSSYNEQFF
12	TRBV29-1	TRBJ2-1	-	TRBD1	TGCAGCGTTGCACAGGGGATCAATGAGCAGTTCTTC	CSVAQGINEQFF
16	TRBV5-8	TRBJ2-2	-	-	TGTGCCAGCAGCTCAAAGACACCCCAGAACACCGGGGAGCTGTTTTTT	CASSSKTPQNTGELFF
14	TRBV7-2	TRBJ1-2	once	TRBD1	TGTGCCAGCAGCTCAGGGGGACTCAACTATGGCTACACCTTC	CASSSGGLNYGYTF
12	TRBV3-1/TRBV3-2	TRBJ2-7	-	-	TGTGCCAGCAGCCCGTTGTCGGGAGAGCAGTACTTC	CASSPLSGEQYF
14	TRBV11-3	TRBJ1-3	once	-	TGTGCCAGCAGCTTTTCGACAGATGGAAACACCATATATTTT	CASSFSTDGNTIYF
15	TRBV18	TRBJ1-1	-	TRBD1	TGTGCCAGCTCACCACAGGGACAGGGAGGGACTGAAGCTTTCTTT	CASSPQGQGGTEAFF
16	TRBV7-3	TRBJ1-2	-	TRBD1	TGTGCCAGCAGCTTAACTCTAGGGACAGGGGTGAATGGCTACACCTTC	CASSLTLGTGVNGYTF
16	TRBV20-1	TRBJ2-1	-	TRBD2	TGCAGTGCTAGTACAAAGACTAGCGGGAGTCCGGATGAGCAGTTCTTC	CSASTKTSGSPDEQFF
16	TRBV11-2	TRBJ1-3	-	TRBD1	TGTGCCAGCAGCTTGGACAGGGCCCACTCTGGAAACACCATATATTTT	CASSLDRAHSGNTIYF
15	TRBV7-2	TRBJ2-7	-	-	TGTGCCAGCTCCTCCCAGGCAGGGGCCACCTACGAGCAGTACTTC	CASSSQAGATYEQYF
13	TRBV7-2	TRBJ2-7	-	-	TGTGCCAGCAGCTTAGAGGCAGGCTACGAGCAGTACTTC	CASSLEAGYEQYF
14	TRBV5-1	TRBJ2-7	-	-	TGCGCCAGCAGTCGTTCCGTTCTACGTATCGAGCAGTACTTC	CASSRSVLRIEQYF
13	TRBV6-1	TRBJ1-2	-	-	TGTGCCAGCAGTGAAGCGCTAGCGGATGGCTACACCTTC	CASSEALADGYTF
16	TRBV5-1	TRBJ2-3	-	TRBD2	TGCGCCAGCAGCTTGTTGATGGGCGGGGGTTCAGATACGCAGTATTTT	CASSLLMGGGSDTQYF
17	TRBV10-2	TRBJ2-3	-	-	TGCGCCAGCAGTGGGGTGGGCGGGGGCCACCGCACAGATACGCAGTATTTT	CASSGVGGGHRTDTQYF
14	TRBV6-5	TRBJ1-6	-	TRBD1	TGTGCCAGCTCCGGGACAGGGGATAATTCACCCCTCCACTTT	CASSGTGDNSPLHF
16	TRBV18	TRBJ1-2	-	TRBD1	TGTGCCAGCTCACCACGGGGGACAGGGTATGACGAGGGCTACACCTTC	CASSPRGTGYDEGYTF
14	TRBV7-2	TRBJ2-5	once	TRBD1	TGTGCCAGCAGCTATGGGACAGGGTCGGGGACCCAGTACTTC	CASSYGTGSGTQYF
16	TRBV24-1	TRBJ2-1	-	-	TGTGCCACCAGTGATTCCGCCGCCGGGGTGGACAATGAGCAGTTCTTC	CATSDSAAGVDNEQFF